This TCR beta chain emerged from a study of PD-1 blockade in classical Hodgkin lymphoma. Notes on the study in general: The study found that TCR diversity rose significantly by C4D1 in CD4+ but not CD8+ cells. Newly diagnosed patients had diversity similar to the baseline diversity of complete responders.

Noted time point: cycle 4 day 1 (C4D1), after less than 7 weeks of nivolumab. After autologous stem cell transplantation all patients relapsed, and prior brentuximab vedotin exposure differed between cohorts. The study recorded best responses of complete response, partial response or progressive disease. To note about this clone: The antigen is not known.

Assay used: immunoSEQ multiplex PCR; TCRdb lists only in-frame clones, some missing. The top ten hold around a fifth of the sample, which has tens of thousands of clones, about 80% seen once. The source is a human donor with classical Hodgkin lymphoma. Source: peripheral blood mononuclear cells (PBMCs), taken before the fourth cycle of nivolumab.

The CDR3 DNA follows: TGTGCCAGCAGCATTGGGACAGGACTTCCCTCCGAGCAGTACTTC. This codes for CASSIGTGLPSEQYF. V is TRBV11-3 and J is TRBJ2-7; 8 nucleotides align to TRBD1. V gave up 5 bases and J gave up 6 bases; unmatched junction bases: 12. Germline V gives CDR1 SGHNT, CDR2 YENEEA. CDR3 size: 15 residues.